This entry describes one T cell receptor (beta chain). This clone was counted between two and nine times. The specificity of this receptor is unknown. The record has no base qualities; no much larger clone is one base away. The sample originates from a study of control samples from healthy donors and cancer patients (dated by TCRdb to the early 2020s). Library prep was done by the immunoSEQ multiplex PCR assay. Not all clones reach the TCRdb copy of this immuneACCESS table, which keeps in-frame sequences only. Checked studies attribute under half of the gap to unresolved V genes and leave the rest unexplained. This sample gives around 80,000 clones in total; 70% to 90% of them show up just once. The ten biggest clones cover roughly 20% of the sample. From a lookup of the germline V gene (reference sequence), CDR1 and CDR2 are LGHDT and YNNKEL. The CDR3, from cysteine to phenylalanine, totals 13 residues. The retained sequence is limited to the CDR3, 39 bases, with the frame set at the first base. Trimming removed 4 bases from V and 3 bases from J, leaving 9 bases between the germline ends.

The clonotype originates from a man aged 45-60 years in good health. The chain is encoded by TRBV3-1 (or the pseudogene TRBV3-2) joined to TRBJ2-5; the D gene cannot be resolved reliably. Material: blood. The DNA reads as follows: TGTGCCAGCAGCCTCTATCAGGAAGAGACCCAGTACTTC. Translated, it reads CASSLYQEETQYF.